This T cell receptor beta chain was identified in a study of T cell responses to AZD1222 COVID-19 vaccine. Study summary: Second doses that came at about 4 or about 12 weeks were put together.

This table comes from immunoSEQ multiplex PCR, and its TCRdb copy is limited to in-frame clones, with some not included. Here the sample spans 90,000 to 130,000 clones, just under 95% being singletons. Study outcomes and limitations: Repertoire collection took place solely once the T cell response had peaked. Just a handful of AZD1222 recipients were seropositive at baseline.

Points on this clone: Its antigen remains unidentified.

The sample was peripheral blood, taken on day 0 of AZD1222 vaccination. The clonotype comes from an adult in good health.

CDR3 DNA: TGTGCCAGCAGTGAAGCCGGGACAGGGGCCTACGAGCAGTACTTC. Protein product: CASSEAGTGAYEQYF. V and J are TRBV6-1 and TRBJ2-7; 10 bases agree with TRBD1. V was pared by 0 bases and J by 2 bases, with 1 base of the junction left unmatched. Germline CDR1 and CDR2: MNHNS and SASEGT. CDR3 length: 15 amino acids.